The sequence of this TCR beta chain was determined in a study of STAT3 mutations in large granular lymphocyte leukemia. Study results and caveats: A small but highly pathogenic clone may have been missed. Differing intervals and regimens complicate linking therapy response to clone burden. In T-cell large granular lymphocyte leukemia, about half of patients showed multiple immunodominant subclonotypes. TCR clonotype switching after therapy occurred in about 35% of the 18 patients.

Libraries were prepared by immunoSEQ multiplex PCR; TCRdb keeps only in-frame clonotypes and omits some of them. The sample includes approximately 4,400 clones, less than 70% of them seen just once. A word on this clone: Its antigen remains unknown.

This CDR3 is built from 14 residues. Germline V gene lookup returns CDR1 SEHNR and CDR2 FQNEAQ (reference sequence). Trimming took off 1 base at V and 4 bases at J, with 8 bases between the two ends. This clonotype originated in a human donor with T large granular lymphocyte leukemia. Some clones in this sample may be carry-over from other donors' samples. Sequences were obtained from PBMCs. The genes are TRBV7-9 and TRBJ1-5; unclear D gene. The CDR3 loop is CASSLGSGNQPQHF. DNA of the CDR3: TGTGCCAGCAGCTTAGGTTCGGGAAATCAGCCCCAGCATTTT.